The next 29 T cell receptor beta chains were all read from a single sample in a study of regulatory T cells in long-lasting Graves disease. Researchers made TCR beta libraries by using iRepertoire HTBI primers and running Arm-PCR on CDR3 regions. Via MiXCR, TCRdb re-called the multiplex PCR reads, giving one row per CDR3 protein. The sample has 450,000 to 650,000 distinct CDR3 sequences, about 16% seen once. Specified time point: newly diagnosed GD, antithyroid drugs for less than 3 months. Extracted RNA from PBMCs served as the source of the TCR library. The same specimen was also included in a second study, on T cells in Graves' hyperthyroidism and ophthalmopathy.

Sequenced material: peripheral blood mononuclear cells (PBMCs), taken at new diagnosis, from a patient treated with antithyroid drugs. These receptors all stem from a woman between 40 and 65 years old with Graves disease.

The genes are TRBV29-1 and TRBJ2-7; 7 positions agree with TRBD1. V dropped 6 bases and J dropped 4; count of bases not matched to a gene: 6. The CDR3 consists of 12 residues. Germline loops: CDR1 SQVTM, CDR2 ANQGSEA. The CDR3 coding sequence is TGCAGCGTGCGAACAGGGGATTACGAGCAGTACTTC. Translation gives CSVRTGDYEQYF.

This clonotype was observed a handful of times. The rearrangement links TRBV7-9 to TRBJ2-3, with a possible D match to TRBD2 (5 bases). This CDR3 is built from 18 residues. In germline, CDR1 is SEHNR, CDR2 FQNEAQ (reference sequence). Trimming pared 5 bases from V and 0 bases from J, leaving 21 bases between. The CDR3 sequence: CASSRPGLDPSSTDTQYF. The CDR3 DNA is TGTGCCAGCAGCCGGCCGGGGTTGGATCCTTCTAGCACAGATACGCAGTATTTT. The whole variable domain, filled in from reference TRBV7-9 and TRBJ2-3, reads DTGVSQNPRHKITKRGQNVTFRCDPISEHNRLYWYRQTLGQGPEFLTYFQNEAQLEKSRLLSDRFSAERPKGSFSTLEIQRTEQGDSAMYLCASSRPGLDPSSTDTQYFGPGTRLTVL.

A word on this clonotype: A single base separates this from a much larger clone, so it may be a read error. The chain links TRBV7-9 to TRBJ2-7, with 9 nucleotides matching TRBD1. The CDR3 length is 13 residues. Germline V gene data show CDR1 as SEHNR and CDR2 as FQNEAQ (reference sequence). Written as DNA, the CDR3 is TGTGCCACAGAACAGGGGGCGACTTACGGGCAGTACTTC. Translating gives CATEQGATYGQYF.

The J gene is TRBJ2-1, the V gene TRBV20-1; 11 positions match TRBD2. This CDR3 spans 14 amino acids. J was trimmed by 6 bases and V by 1 base; bases with no gene match: 2. Germline V gives CDR1 DFQATT, CDR2 SNEGSKA (reference sequence). The CDR3 nucleotides read TGCAGTGCTAGAGGACTAGCGGGGCCCAATGAGCAGTTCTTC. Translated: CSARGLAGPNEQFF.

This clonotype was counted ten times or more. The J gene is TRBJ1-1, the V gene TRBV28; D perhaps matches TRBD1 (6 bases). The CDR3 length is 17 residues. V dropped 4 bases and J dropped 0 bases, with 18 bases sitting between them. Germline V gene data show CDR1 as MDHEN and CDR2 as SYDVKM. In DNA form, the CDR3 reads TGTGCCAGCAGTTCCCCGGACAGACTGTTTATGAACACTGAAGCTTTCTTT. Its protein product is CASSSPDRLFMNTEAFF.

This clonotype was observed many times. J is TRBJ2-3 and V is TRBV2; no clear D gene. The CDR3 length is 11 residues. Trimming stripped 1 base from V and 7 bases from J, with 3 bases between. The germline V gene has CDR1 SNHLY and CDR2 FYNNEI. CDR3 DNA sequence: TGTGCCAGCAGTGAAGGTTATACGCAGTATTTT. Translation gives CASSEGYTQYF.

This clonotype has at least ten counts. This CDR3 is CASSWGEEKLFF. For the CDR3, the DNA is TGTGCCAGCAGCTGGGGTGAGGAAAAACTGTTTTTT. The V and J genes are TRBV12-3 or TRBV12-4 and TRBJ1-4; D is undetermined. This CDR3 region has 12 residues. Trimming left V 6 bases short and J 8 bases short, with 10 bases between.

This clonotype was counted a few times. CDR3 residues: CASSPSAGELFF. The CDR3 bases are TGTGCCAGCAGCCCTTCGGCCGGGGAGCTGTTTTTT. This chain joins TRBV7-9 and TRBJ2-2; no clear D gene. V dropped 5 bases and J dropped 6 bases, with 7 bases sitting between them. The germline V gene has CDR1 SEHNR and CDR2 FQNEAQ (reference sequence). The CDR3 length is 12 residues.

Only a few counts were recorded for this clonotype. This chain connects TRBV9 to TRBJ2-1; 11 bases match TRBD2. The CDR3 spans 16 residues. V lost 1 base to trimming and J lost 5 bases; unmatched junction nucleotides: 5. Germline V gene sequence: CDR1 SGDLS, CDR2 YYNGEE. CDR3 amino acids: CASSVSSGGTHNEQFF. The CDR3 bases are TGTGCCAGCAGCGTATCTAGCGGGGGGACCCACAATGAGCAGTTCTTC.

V is TRBV10-3 and J is TRBJ2-1; 10 nucleotides match TRBD2. With V trimmed by 2 bases and J by 5 bases, 9 bases remained unmatched. Germline CDR1 is ENHRY and CDR2 is SYGVKD. The CDR3 is made up of 17 amino acids. CDR3 region: CAISEEEAGGGNNEQFF. The CDR3 coding sequence is TGTGCCATCAGTGAGGAGGAAGCGGGGGGGGGAAACAATGAGCAGTTCTTC.

This chain joins TRBV7-8 and TRBJ2-1; D remains unclear. Germline CDR1 SGHVS, CDR2 FQNEAQ. This CDR3 spans 14 amino acids. Trimming took off 5 bases at V and 5 bases at J, with 13 bases between the two ends. The chain's CDR3 is CASSGIFDNNEQFF. In nucleotides, the CDR3 is TGTGCCAGCAGCGGAATCTTCGATAACAATGAGCAGTTCTTC.

This rearrangement joins TRBV2 to TRBJ1-6; D is uncertain. Between the trimmed V and J ends, which lost 4 bases and 3 bases, there was a span of 4 bases. This CDR3 comprises 13 residues. Germline V gene data show CDR1 as SNHLY and CDR2 as FYNNEI. This CDR3 is CASSGDYNSPLHF. CDR3 nucleotide sequence: TGTGCCAGCAGTGGAGACTATAATTCACCCCTCCACTTT.

This rearrangement joins TRBV5-6 to TRBJ2-7, with D possibly TRBD2 on 6 matching bases. Trimming removed 4 bases from V and 3 bases from J, with 11 bases in between. CDR1 and CDR2 from the germline V gene are SGHDT and YYEEEE. The CDR3 spans 13 residues. The CDR3 reads CASSKTGSYEQYF. The CDR3 nucleotides are TGTGCCAGCAGCAAGACCGGGAGCTACGAGCAGTACTTC. Supplemented by reference TRBV5-6 and TRBJ2-7, the full variable domain reads DAGVTQSPTHLIKTRGQQVTLRCSPKSGHDTVSWYQQALGQGPQFIFQYYEEEERQRGNFPDRFSGHQFPNYSSELNVNALLLGDSALYLCASSKTGSYEQYFGPGTRLTVT.

In this sample, this clonotype turned up many times. The chain links TRBV28 to TRBJ1-4, with TRBD1 matching 7 bases. V lost 8 bases to trimming and J lost 8 bases; unmatched junction nucleotides: 14. Germline V gene data show CDR1 as MDHEN and CDR2 as SYDVKM. CDR3 length equals 15 residues. CDR3 residues: CASLGTDRLREKLFF. For the CDR3, the DNA is TGTGCCAGCCTTGGGACAGACCGCCTTCGGGAAAAACTGTTTTTT.

This clonotype appeared a few times. This sequence joins TRBV19 and TRBJ1-1; possible D gene TRBD1, 5 bases. The CDR3 sequence is 13 residues long. Germline V gene sequence: CDR1 LNHDA, CDR2 SQIVND (reference sequence). V was pared by 1 base and J by 5 bases, with 8 bases between. The CDR3 DNA follows: TGTGCCAGTAGTATAGTCCCAGGGACTGAAGCTTTCTTT. The encoded protein is CASSIVPGTEAFF.

Here the CDR3 DNA reads TGTGCCATCAGTGATCGGGCTAGCGGACTCACAGATACGCAGTATTTT. Translating gives CAISDRASGLTDTQYF. The chain joins TRBV10-3 to TRBJ2-3; 7 nucleotides align to TRBD2. Trimming at V came to 3 bases and at J to 2 bases, leaving 8 bases not matched to a gene. The length of the CDR3 is 16 residues. Germline-derived CDR1 and CDR2 are ENHRY and SYGVKD.

The sample holds many counts of this clonotype. The rearrangement joins TRBV2 to TRBJ1-1; no reliable D call. This CDR3 is 13 amino acids long. V lost 7 bases and J lost 1, with 10 bases in between. In germline, CDR1 is SNHLY, CDR2 FYNNEI. CDR3 sequence reads: CASTRLWNTEAFF. CDR3 DNA sequence: TGTGCCAGCACCCGACTGTGGAACACTGAAGCTTTCTTT.

This clonotype was recorded at least ten times. The V call is TRBV29-1, the J call TRBJ2-1; D call uncertain. CDR1 SQVTM and CDR2 ANQGSEA come from the germline V gene. The CDR3 loop spans 12 amino acids. The V gene lost 3 bases and the J gene lost 9 bases, with 12 bases spanning the gap. CDR3 amino acids: CSVESSRTEQFF. The CDR3 coding sequence is TGCAGCGTTGAGAGCTCCCGCACTGAGCAGTTCTTC.

This clonotype was detected ten times or more. The chain combines TRBV3-1 with TRBJ2-7, with 8 bases that match TRBD2. V shed 1 base, J shed 7 bases, and the junction held 3 bases outside the gene matches. Germline loops: CDR1 LGHDT, CDR2 YNNKEL (reference sequence). The CDR3 contains 13 residues. The CDR3 spells CASSQGGGWEQYF. The CDR3 coding sequence is TGTGCCAGCAGCCAAGGCGGGGGGTGGGAGCAGTACTTC.

This clonotype was seen ten or more times. The chain couples TRBV2 to TRBJ2-3, with 7 bases fitting TRBD1. The CDR3 totals 14 residues. Germline CDR1 and CDR2: SNHLY and FYNNEI. V shed 6 bases and J 6 bases; nucleotides not matched to a gene: 9. The CDR3 region has the DNA TGTGCCAGCAGCGTCCTCGGGACAGCGGATACGCAGTATTTT. Amino acids: CASSVLGTADTQYF.

This clonotype was found many times. The chain has TRBV7-9 and TRBJ2-6; D gene ambiguous. There are 14 residues in the CDR3. The V gene lost 6 bases and the J gene lost 0 bases, with 6 bases spanning the gap. Germline lookup yields CDR1 SEHNR and CDR2 FQNEAQ (reference sequence). The CDR3 nucleotides read TGTGCCAGCAGTCAAAGCTCTGGGGCCAACGTCCTGACTTTC. Its translation: CASSQSSGANVLTF.

At least ten counts were recorded for this clonotype. This chain connects TRBV20-1 to TRBJ2-1, with 7 nucleotides matching TRBD1. Germline V gives CDR1 DFQATT, CDR2 SNEGSKA (reference sequence). With 5 bases clipped from V and 6 bases from J, the junction kept 7 bases outside the gene matches. CDR3 size: 13 residues. CDR3 sequence (DNA): TGCAGTGCTCCCTCAGACAGGGCCAATGAGCAGTTCTTC. Its translation is CSAPSDRANEQFF.

Only a few counts were recorded for this clonotype. The gene calls are TRBV19 and TRBJ2-1, with 11 nucleotides matching TRBD1. The CDR3 spans 15 residues. With 3 bases clipped from V and 6 bases from J, the junction kept 4 bases outside the gene matches. The germline CDR1 and CDR2 sequences are LNHDA and SQIVND (reference sequence). The DNA of the CDR3 is TGTGCCAGTAGTATCTCGGGACAGGGGGTCAATGAGCAGTTCTTC. The encoded protein is CASSISGQGVNEQFF.

This clonotype was counted ten times or more. The V call is TRBV27, the J call TRBJ1-2, with 11 bases matching TRBD1. The CDR3 consists of 14 residues. V was pared by 7 bases and J by 1 base, with 2 bases of the junction left unmatched. Germline CDR1 reads MNHEY; CDR2 reads SMNVEV (reference sequence). CDR3 DNA sequence: TGTGCCAGCACGGACAGGGGGCGTAACTATGGCTACACCTTC. It encodes CASTDRGRNYGYTF.

This clonotype was picked up many times. V and J are TRBV6-1 and TRBJ1-5; D ambiguous. CDR1 and CDR2 from the germline V gene are MNHNS and SASEGT. This CDR3 spans 14 amino acids. Deletions cut 0 bases from V and 6 bases from J, with 9 bases between. The CDR3 region is CASSEARLVQPQHF. Here the CDR3 DNA reads TGTGCCAGCAGTGAAGCGCGGTTGGTTCAGCCCCAGCATTTT.

The gene calls are TRBV2 and TRBJ1-6, with unresolved D. V dropped 5 bases and J dropped 6 bases, with 17 bases sitting between them. The germline gives CDR1 SNHLY, CDR2 FYNNEI. The CDR3 contains 16 residues. CDR3: CASSYFRARVNSPLHF. Written as DNA, the CDR3 is TGTGCCAGCAGTTACTTTCGGGCCCGGGTTAATTCACCCCTCCACTTT.

This clonotype was seen many times. The chain combines TRBV24-1 with TRBJ2-1, with D perhaps matching TRBD1 (5 bases). Deletions cut 5 bases from V and 8 bases from J, with 9 bases between. Germline CDR1 is KGHDR and CDR2 is SFDVKD. The CDR3 is made up of 12 amino acids. The CDR3 sequence: CATSVAGYEQFF. The CDR3 DNA reads TGTGCCACCAGTGTGGCAGGGTATGAGCAGTTCTTC.

The chain is built from TRBV18 and TRBJ2-7; D is uncertain. The CDR3 is 13 amino acids. Germline assignment: CDR1 KGHSH and CDR2 LQKENI. The V and J ends lost 1 base and 3 bases respectively, with 7 bases between them. The CDR3 DNA reads as TGTGCCAGCTCACCACTAAGTGTCTACGAGCAGTACTTC. It translates to CASSPLSVYEQYF.

This clonotype was found many times. The chain links TRBV2 to TRBJ1-2; D is undetermined. This CDR3 region has 11 residues. Deletions cut 6 bases from V and 7 bases from J, with 9 bases between. Germline V gene sequence: CDR1 SNHLY, CDR2 FYNNEI. CDR3 in DNA: TGTGCCAGCAGGCTGGAGGGTGGCTACACCTTC. This gives the protein CASRLEGGYTF.